The TCR beta chain described here comes from a study of blood T cell repertoires in COVID-19. Study details: The United States, Italy and Spain supplied acute and convalescent COVID-19 samples. In each case, the material was cDNA or gDNA derived from T cells, B-cell-depleted T cells, or PBMCs.

Repertoires were generated with immunoSEQ multiplex PCR, while TCRdb's copy carries only in-frame clones and drops some. The data contain some 200,000 clones, around 86% of them singletons. The junction had 4 bases not matched to a gene; V was cut back by 11 bases and J by 4 bases. Germline V lookup: CDR1 ENHRY, CDR2 SYGVKD. This CDR3 region has 13 residues. The V call is TRBV10-3, the J call TRBJ2-5; 13 bases fit TRBD2. What was sequenced was peripheral blood. The clonotype was recovered from an older man with acute or convalescent COVID-19. CDR3 amino acids: CAVGLAGLETQYF. The DNA for the CDR3 is TGTGCCGTGGGACTAGCGGGATTAGAGACCCAGTACTTC.